These 28 T cell receptor beta chains originate from one sample sequenced in a study of CD8+ T cells in alopecia areata. RNA was extracted and reverse transcribed into cDNA as the sequencing template. This table comes from immunoSEQ multiplex PCR, and its TCRdb copy is limited to in-frame clones, with some not included. The table includes roughly 59,000 clones, roughly half detected once. Specimen: CD8+ T cells sorted from blood, collected at week 0. The source is a human donor with alopecia areata.

Comments on this clone: The same CDR3 also results from other DNA sequences found in this sample. CDR3 loop: CSVPRQGHYNEQFF. CDR3 in DNA: TGCAGCGTTCCCCGTCAAGGACACTACAATGAGCAGTTCTTC. The chain uses TRBV29-1 and TRBJ2-1, with D possibly matching TRBD1 (5 bases). The germline V gene has CDR1 SQVTM and CDR2 ANQGSEA. The V end lost 5 bases, the J end lost 3 bases, and 14 bases lay between the germline ends. The CDR3 loop spans 14 amino acids.

A few counts support this clone. The gene calls are TRBV7-9 and TRBJ2-5; D is unclear. CDR1 is SEHNR, CDR2 FQNEAQ, per germline (reference sequence). Trimming left V 10 bases short and J 4 bases short, with 19 bases between. The CDR3 extends over 14 amino acids. CDR3 protein: CAIAKDGNLETQYF. The CDR3 bases are TGTGCCATCGCCAAGGACGGAAACTTAGAGACCCAGTACTTC.

This clone has only a few counts. The rearrangement joins TRBV29-1 to TRBJ2-5, with 9 positions matching TRBD2. The V gene end was trimmed by 4 bases and the J gene end by 1 base; junction bases not matched to a gene: 10. Germline V gene data show CDR1 as SQVTM and CDR2 as ANQGSEA. There are 16 residues in the CDR3. CDR3 DNA sequence: TGCAGCGTTGTGACCCCGACTAGCGGTGTCCAAGAGACCCAGTACTTC. Translating gives CSVVTPTSGVQETQYF.

This sequence joins TRBV5-6 and TRBJ2-7; no definite D call. The V gene's germline CDR1 is SGHDT and CDR2 YYEEEE. This CDR3 is 14 amino acids long. Trimming pared 0 bases from V and 3 bases from J, leaving 10 bases between. CDR3 DNA: TGTGCCAGCAGCTTGGCTGGACGGAGCTACGAGCAGTACTTC. Translation: CASSLAGRSYEQYF.

The chain recombines TRBV29-1 with TRBJ2-5; the D gene is possibly TRBD2 (7 bases). CDR1 and CDR2 (germline): SQVTM, ANQGSEA. V was trimmed by 6 bases and J by 5 bases, leaving 16 bases between them. This CDR3 contains 13 residues. The CDR3 region has the DNA TGCAGCGTCAAGGGGGGGGCTAGGGAGACCCAGTACTTC. Translation: CSVKGGARETQYF.

The sample holds a few counts of this clone. The rearrangement uses TRBV9 and TRBJ2-6; D assignment may be TRBD1 or TRBD2 (5 bases each). Per the germline V gene, CDR1 is SGDLS and CDR2 is YYNGEE. This CDR3 region has 15 residues. Trimming took 4 bases from V and 0 from J, leaving 8 bases between them. In DNA, the CDR3 is TGTGCCAGCAGCTCAGGGACCTCTGGGGCCAACGTCCTGACTTTC. This encodes CASSSGTSGANVLTF. The full variable domain, its missing parts supplied by reference TRBV9 and TRBJ2-6, is DSGVTQTPKHLITATGQRVTLRCSPRSGDLSVYWYQQSLDQGLQFLIQYYNGEERAKGNILERFSAQQFPDLHSELNLSSLELGDSALYFCASSSGTSGANVLTFGAGSRLTVL.

This clone appeared a few times. V gene TRBV6-6 combines with J gene TRBJ1-2; 9 nucleotides align to TRBD1. CDR3 length: 14 amino acids. Germline assignment: CDR1 MNHNY and CDR2 SVGAGI (reference sequence). V shed 8 bases, J shed 5 bases, and the junction held 9 bases outside the gene matches. CDR3 nucleotide sequence: TGTGCCAGCGGGGACCGGGACAGGGTTTATGGCTACACCTTC. It yields the protein CASGDRDRVYGYTF.

J is TRBJ2-3 and V is TRBV28; no clear D. V lost 3 bases, J lost 6 bases, and 7 bases lay in between. The germline CDR1 and CDR2 sequences are MDHEN and SYDVKM. The CDR3 length is 12 residues. The CDR3 here is CASSLVMDTQYF. In DNA form, the CDR3 reads TGTGCCAGCAGTTTGGTTATGGATACGCAGTATTTT.

The rearrangement joins TRBV6-6 to TRBJ2-3; D is possibly TRBD1 (6 bases). Per germline, CDR1 MNHNY and CDR2 SVGAGI (reference sequence). The CDR3 contains 14 residues. V lost 8 bases to trimming and J lost 3 bases, with 15 bases between them. The CDR3, as DNA: TGTGCCAGCTCTAGGCAGGGGAGTACAGATACGCAGTATTTT. The encoded protein is CASSRQGSTDTQYF.

This clone was seen a single time. The chain carries TRBV6-1 and TRBJ2-5, with D unclear. The CDR3 covers 13 residues. Trimming pared 10 bases from V and 5 bases from J, leaving 17 bases between. Looked up from germline, CDR1 is MNHNS and CDR2 is SASEGT. CDR3 loop: CATQTTLRETQYF. Here the CDR3 DNA reads TGTGCCACCCAGACAACCCTCCGGGAGACCCAGTACTTC.

The V gene is TRBV4-3, the J gene TRBJ1-1; 7 bases fit TRBD1. This CDR3 spans 14 amino acids. V dropped 3 bases and J dropped 5; count of bases not matched to a gene: 6. CDR1 and CDR2 from the germline V gene are LGHNA and YSLEER. CDR3 bases: TGCGCCAGCAGCCAGGAGAGGGGGCTTACTGAAGCTTTCTTT. Translation gives CASSQERGLTEAFF.

The chain is built from TRBV4-1 and TRBJ2-6; 7 nucleotides line up with TRBD1. J was trimmed by 0 bases and V by 2 bases; bases with no gene match: 4. The CDR3 consists of 17 residues. The germline CDR1 and CDR2 sequences are MGHRA and YSYEKL. DNA for the CDR3: TGCGCCAGCAGCCAATTTGACAGGGCCTCTGGGGCCAACGTCCTGACTTTC. Amino acids: CASSQFDRASGANVLTF.

The genes are TRBV29-1 and TRBJ2-5; tentatively, D is TRBD1 (5 bases). The CDR3 runs to 14 residues. V was cut by 0 bases and J by 4 bases, with 12 bases left in between. Germline CDR1 SQVTM, CDR2 ANQGSEA. The CDR3 region is CSVEDPRVLETQYF. CDR3 DNA sequence: TGCAGCGTTGAAGATCCCAGGGTTCTAGAGACCCAGTACTTC.

The gene calls are TRBV7-9 and TRBJ1-1; D is uncertain. V was pared by 5 bases and J by 1 base, with 11 bases between. CDR1 is SEHNR and CDR2 is FQNEAQ in the germline V gene (reference sequence). This CDR3 has 14 residues. The CDR3 here is CASSPSATNTEAFF. The CDR3 nucleotides read TGTGCCAGCAGCCCGAGCGCAACGAACACTGAAGCTTTCTTT.

The chain links TRBV11-2 to TRBJ2-3, with D maybe TRBD1 (5 bases). The ends were cut back, 1 base at V and 2 bases at J, with 13 bases in the middle. Germline V gene data show CDR1 as SGHAT and CDR2 as FQNNGV. This CDR3 comprises 16 residues. CDR3 sequence: CASSLVRDSYTDTQYF. Here the CDR3 DNA reads TGTGCCAGCAGCTTAGTACGAGACAGCTACACAGATACGCAGTATTTT. The complete variable domain, with remaining parts taken from reference TRBV11-2 and TRBJ2-3, reads EAGVAQSPRYKIIEKRQSVAFWCNPISGHATLYWYQQILGQGPKLLIQFQNNGVVDDSQLPKDRFSAERLKGVDSTLKIQPAKLEDSAVYLCASSLVRDSYTDTQYFGPGTRLTVL.

This clone was counted a few times. The chain couples TRBV5-1 to TRBJ2-1; tentative D call: TRBD1 (6 bases). The CDR3 has 11 amino acids. Germline lookup yields CDR1 SGHRS and CDR2 YFSETQ. V lost 7 bases and J lost 11, with 13 bases in between. CDR3 sequence (DNA): TGCGCCAGCCGCAAGGGGGACAAGCAGTTCTTC. This encodes CASRKGDKQFF.

This clone was recorded once. The gene calls are TRBV27 and TRBJ2-1; a weak D match, TRBD2 (6 bases). CDR1 and CDR2 from the germline V gene are MNHEY and SMNVEV (reference sequence). The CDR3 is 16 amino acids. Trimming took 5 bases from V and 0 from J, leaving 14 bases between them. CDR3 nucleotide sequence: TGTGCCAGCAGTCCACGCGGGACCCGCTCCTACAATGAGCAGTTCTTC. Encoded protein: CASSPRGTRSYNEQFF.

This clone has ten or more counts. The chain combines TRBV14 with TRBJ2-1, with 7 nucleotides matching TRBD2. Unmatched junction bases numbered 10, after V lost 6 bases and J lost 5 bases. The length of the CDR3 is 15 residues. Germline CDR1 and CDR2: SGHDN and FVKESK. CDR3 in DNA: TGTGCCAGCAGTGGTAGGACTAGTCCTCACAATGAGCAGTTCTTC. It codes for CASSGRTSPHNEQFF. Drawing the rest from reference TRBV14 and TRBJ2-1, the complete variable domain is EAGVTQFPSHSVIEKGQTVTLRCDPISGHDNLYWYRRVMGKEIKFLLHFVKESKQDESGMPNNRFLAERTGGTYSTLKVQPAELEDSGVYFCASSGRTSPHNEQFFGPGTRLTVL.

The J gene is TRBJ2-5, the V gene TRBV7-9; TRBD1 matches 9 bases. The CDR3 is 15 residues long. Germline V gene data show CDR1 as SEHNR and CDR2 as FQNEAQ (reference sequence). Losses at the gene ends were 1 base for V and 5 bases for J; bases not matched to a gene: 5. The CDR3 DNA follows: TGTGCCAGCAGCTTAGTACAGGGGGCTGGGGAGACCCAGTACTTC. Protein product: CASSLVQGAGETQYF.

This clone was counted once. V is TRBV15 and J is TRBJ2-1, with D perhaps given as TRBD1 or TRBD2 (5 bases each). Germline V gene data show CDR1 as LNHNV and CDR2 as YYDKDF (reference sequence). The CDR3 contains 15 residues. V was shortened by 0 bases and J by 8 bases, with 14 bases between the two germline ends. The CDR3 here is CATSREDSGVHEQFF. As DNA, the CDR3 is TGTGCCACCAGCAGAGAAGACAGCGGAGTTCATGAGCAGTTCTTC.

Points on this clone: A far larger clone lies a single base away; this is likely a read error. V is TRBV5-1 and J is TRBJ2-7; D is uncertain. V lost 2 bases and J 3 bases, leaving 9 bases between the germline ends. The CDR3 covers 13 residues. The germline V gene encodes CDR1 SGHRS and CDR2 YFSETQ. The CDR3, as DNA: TGCGCCAGCAGCTTAGCAACAATCTACGAGCAGTACTTC. Protein sequence: CASSLATIYEQYF.

This sequence joins TRBV7-3 and TRBJ2-2; no clear D gene. Trimming took off 1 base at V and 5 bases at J, with 2 bases between the two ends. Germline lookup yields CDR1 SGHTA and CDR2 FQGTGA. The CDR3 length is 12 residues. The CDR3 nucleotides are TGTGCCAGCAGCTTAATAACCGGGGAGCTGTTTTTT. It codes for CASSLITGELFF.

This chain connects TRBV11-3 to TRBJ2-7, with D possibly matching TRBD1 (6 bases). V was pared by 5 bases and J by 1 base, with 6 bases between. The germline V gene encodes CDR1 SGHNT and CDR2 YENEEA. The CDR3 contains 12 residues. CDR3 sequence reads: CASSQGSYEQYF. In DNA form, the CDR3 reads TGTGCCAGCAGCCAGGGGTCCTACGAGCAGTACTTC. Combining the CDR3 with reference TRBV11-3 and TRBJ2-7 gives the whole variable domain EAGVVQSPRYKIIEKKQPVAFWCNPISGHNTLYWYLQNLGQGPELLIRYENEEAVDDSQLPKDRFSAERLKGVDSTLKIQPAELGDSAVYLCASSQGSYEQYFGPGTRLTVT.

This clone was seen only a few times. The V gene is TRBV7-2, the J gene TRBJ2-4; the D gene is possibly TRBD2 (6 bases). Per the germline V gene, CDR1 is SGHTA and CDR2 is FQGNSA. The CDR3 is made up of 15 amino acids. Trimming pared 5 bases from V and 7 bases from J, leaving 18 bases between. The CDR3 spells CASSPSGAGGNIQYF. The CDR3 nucleotides read TGTGCCAGCAGCCCATCCGGGGCTGGGGGGAACATTCAGTACTTC.

This clone was seen a few times. The chain recombines TRBV14 with TRBJ2-3, with 8 bases fitting TRBD2. This CDR3 comprises 18 residues. Looked up from germline, CDR1 is SGHDN and CDR2 is FVKESK. J gave up 5 bases and V 0 bases, and 13 bases lay outside the gene matches. The CDR3 coding sequence is TGTGCCAGCAGCCAAGAATCGGGGAGCGGGAGTTCACAAGATACGCAGTATTTT. Translation: CASSQESGSGSSQDTQYF.

The chain has TRBV9 and TRBJ1-2, with TRBD1 as a possible D gene (6 bases). The V end lost 4 bases, the J end lost 4 bases, and 14 bases lay between the germline ends. Germline lookup yields CDR1 SGDLS and CDR2 YYNGEE. This CDR3 spans 14 amino acids. The CDR3 bases are TGTGCCAGCAGCTCCACAGGGCTTAGCTATGGCTACACCTTC. Amino acids: CASSSTGLSYGYTF. The complete variable domain, with remaining parts taken from reference TRBV9 and TRBJ1-2, reads DSGVTQTPKHLITATGQRVTLRCSPRSGDLSVYWYQQSLDQGLQFLIQYYNGEERAKGNILERFSAQQFPDLHSELNLSSLELGDSALYFCASSSTGLSYGYTFGSGTRLTVV.

There are a few counts of this clone. This chain links TRBV29-1 with TRBJ2-6; 7 nucleotides align to TRBD2. Germline CDR1 is SQVTM and CDR2 is ANQGSEA. V was clipped by 6 bases and J by 2 bases; unmatched bases: 10. The CDR3 runs to 16 residues. The CDR3 here is CSVEPAGETGANVLTF. The CDR3 DNA reads TGCAGCGTCGAACCGGCGGGGGAAACTGGGGCCAACGTCCTGACTTTC.

V and J are TRBV27 and TRBJ1-5; D is unclear. There are 14 residues in the CDR3. Germline V lookup: CDR1 MNHEY, CDR2 SMNVEV (reference sequence). Trimming cost V 3 bases and J 7 bases, with 13 bases left between them. The CDR3 loop is CASSFSGIEQPQHF. The CDR3 nucleotides read TGTGCCAGCAGTTTTAGTGGGATAGAGCAGCCCCAGCATTTT.